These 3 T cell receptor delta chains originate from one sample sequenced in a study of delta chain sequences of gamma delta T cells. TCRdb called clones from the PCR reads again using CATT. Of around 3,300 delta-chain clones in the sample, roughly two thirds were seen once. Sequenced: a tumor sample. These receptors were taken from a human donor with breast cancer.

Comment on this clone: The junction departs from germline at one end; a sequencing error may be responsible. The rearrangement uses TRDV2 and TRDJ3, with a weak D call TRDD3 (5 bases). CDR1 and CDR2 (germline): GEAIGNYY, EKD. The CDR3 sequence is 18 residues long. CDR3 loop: CAGDTTGGEFWNTQKMIF. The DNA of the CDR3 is TGTGCAGGTGACACAACTGGCGGGGAATTCTGGAACACCCAAAAAATGATTTTC.

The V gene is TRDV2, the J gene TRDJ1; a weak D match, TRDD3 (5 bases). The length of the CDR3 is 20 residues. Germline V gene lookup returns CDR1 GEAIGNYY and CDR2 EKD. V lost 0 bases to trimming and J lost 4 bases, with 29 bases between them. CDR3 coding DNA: TGTGCCTGTGACACCGTGTCAAGGGAAGGGGACCGACATTATGGCGATAAACTCATCTTT. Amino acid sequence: CACDTVSREGDRHYGDKLIF.

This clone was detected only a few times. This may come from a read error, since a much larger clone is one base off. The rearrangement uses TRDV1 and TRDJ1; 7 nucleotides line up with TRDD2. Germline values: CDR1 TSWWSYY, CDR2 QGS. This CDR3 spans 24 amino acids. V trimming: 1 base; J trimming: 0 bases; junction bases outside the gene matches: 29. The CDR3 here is CALGERQIAAFLQRGGHYTDKLIF. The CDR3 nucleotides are TGTGCTCTTGGGGAACGACAGATCGCGGCCTTCCTCCAAAGGGGGGGCCACTACACCGATAAACTCATCTTT.